The 20 T cell receptor beta chains reported below all come from one sample, sequenced in a study of cytomegalovirus exposure and HLA in healthy donors. Use of 60 Vbeta and 13 Jbeta primers characterized the PCR. Sequencing was performed with immunoSEQ multiplex PCR; in TCRdb, only in-frame clones are kept and a portion is missing. The repertoire holds 83,000 or so clones, with 75% to 80% as singletons. The sample comprised PBMCs. Receptors originate from a female donor in good health and CMV-seronegative.

This sequence joins TRBV4-1 and TRBJ2-1; TRBD2 agrees at 7 bases. Germline-derived CDR1 and CDR2 are MGHRA and YSYEKL. After removal of 0 bases from V and 8 bases from J, the junction contained 10 bases not matched to a gene. This CDR3 has 16 amino acids. CDR3 in DNA: TGCGCCAGCAGCCAAGAGGCGCAGCGGGGTCCCCATGAGCAGTTCTTC. Translation gives CASSQEAQRGPHEQFF.

V is TRBV19 and J is TRBJ2-5, with 9 bases matching TRBD2. This CDR3 contains 16 residues. In germline, CDR1 is LNHDA, CDR2 SQIVND (reference sequence). Trimming at V came to 1 base and at J to 5 bases, leaving 8 bases not matched to a gene. This CDR3 is CASSIGQGLAGETQYF. The CDR3 coding sequence is TGTGCCAGTAGTATAGGCCAGGGACTAGCCGGGGAGACCCAGTACTTC.

This sequence joins TRBV28 and TRBJ2-3; D is ambiguous. The germline CDR1 and CDR2 sequences are MDHEN and SYDVKM. The CDR3 totals 15 residues. V was clipped by 5 bases and J by 0 bases, with 12 bases between them. The DNA for the CDR3 is TGTGCCAGCAGTCCGGTGGTCCCGAGCACAGATACGCAGTATTTT. This sequence encodes CASSPVVPSTDTQYF.

The chain uses TRBV15 and TRBJ2-7; the D is unclear. The V end lost 0 bases, the J end lost 5 bases, and 11 bases lay between the germline ends. The CDR3 contains 14 residues. Germline assignment: CDR1 LNHNV and CDR2 YYDKDF (reference sequence). The CDR3, as DNA: TGTGCCACCAGCAGAGAATGGAAAGCGAACGAGCAGTACTTC. This codes for CATSREWKANEQYF.

In its sample, this clone was seen a few times. The V gene is TRBV28, the J gene TRBJ1-5; 7 bases are shared with TRBD1. CDR1 is MDHEN and CDR2 is SYDVKM in the germline V gene. J lost 4 bases, V lost 5 bases, and 11 bases had no gene match. CDR3 size: 16 residues. In DNA form, the CDR3 reads TGTGCCAGCAGTGAGCTAGGGGGCAGGCGAAATCAGCCCCAGCATTTT. Amino acid sequence: CASSELGGRRNQPQHF.

This chain uses TRBV29-1 with TRBJ1-1, with TRBD1 identical over 7 bases. The CDR3 has 14 amino acids. Germline CDR1 and CDR2: SQVTM and ANQGSEA. After removal of 2 bases from V and 4 bases from J, the junction contained 7 bases not matched to a gene. CDR3 sequence: CSVETLAGGTEAFF. Here the CDR3 DNA reads TGCAGCGTTGAAACTCTGGCAGGGGGCACTGAAGCTTTCTTT.

This rearrangement joins TRBV5-1 to TRBJ2-5; the match to TRBD1 covers 7 bases. J was trimmed by 5 bases and V by 0 bases; bases with no gene match: 7. Germline-derived CDR1 and CDR2 are SGHRS and YFSETQ. The CDR3 extends over 15 amino acids. The CDR3 nucleotides are TGCGCCAGCAGCTTGGAGGGGGCGAACGGGGAGACCCAGTACTTC. It specifies CASSLEGANGETQYF.

CDR3 coding DNA: TGTGCCAGCAGTGAGTCTAGCCACACAGATACGCAGTATTTT. Its translation is CASSESSHTDTQYF. The chain has TRBV2 and TRBJ2-3; possibly TRBD2 for D (5 bases). Germline loops: CDR1 SNHLY, CDR2 FYNNEI. The CDR3 runs to 14 residues. V dropped 3 bases and J dropped 2 bases, with 9 bases sitting between them.

The V and J genes are TRBV29-1 and TRBJ2-2, with 10 nucleotides matching TRBD1. Germline CDR1 SQVTM, CDR2 ANQGSEA. The CDR3 runs to 13 residues. The V gene end was trimmed by 7 bases and the J gene end by 7 bases; junction bases not matched to a gene: 6. CDR3 protein: CSAQTGGGGELFF. The CDR3 nucleotides are TGCAGCGCCCAGACAGGGGGCGGCGGGGAGCTGTTTTTT.

The chain has TRBV4-3 and TRBJ2-5; TRBD2 might be the D (6 bases). From germline, CDR1 is LGHNA and CDR2 YSLEER. The V gene lost 5 bases and the J gene lost 3 bases, with 16 bases spanning the gap. This CDR3 is 15 amino acids long. DNA for the CDR3: TGCGCCAGCAGCTCCCGGAGGGGCAGGGAAGAGACCCAGTACTTC. Protein product: CASSSRRGREETQYF.

The chain uses TRBV6-5 and TRBJ2-1; TRBD2 might be the D (6 bases). Trimming removed 6 bases at V and 4 bases at J, with 13 bases between. Per germline, CDR1 MNHEY and CDR2 SVGAGI. The CDR3 consists of 14 residues. This chain's CDR3 is CASRLGLRYNEQFF. The CDR3, as DNA: TGTGCCAGCAGATTGGGACTCCGATACAATGAGCAGTTCTTC.

Details on this clone: The junction differs from germline at one of its ends, possibly a read error. V and J are TRBV30 and TRBJ1-1; D unclear. Germline V gene lookup returns CDR1 GTSNPN and CDR2 SVGIG (reference sequence). This CDR3 is built from 15 residues. As DNA, the CDR3 is TGTGCCTGGAGTGTAGCAGGTAGGATGAACGCTGAAGCTTTCTTT. This encodes CAWSVAGRMNAEAFF. The entire variable domain, with the rest obtained from reference TRBV30 and TRBJ1-1, is as follows: SQTIHQWPATLVQPVGSPLSLECTVEGTSNPNLYWYRQAAGRGLQLLFYSVGIGQISSEVPQNLSASRPQDRQFILSSKKLLLSDSGFYLCAWSVAGRMNAEAFFGQGTRLTVV.

The DNA of the CDR3 is TGTGCCAGCAGTTTATGGACTAGCGGGAACAATGAGCAGTTCTTC. It encodes CASSLWTSGNNEQFF. V gene TRBV27 combines with J gene TRBJ2-1, with 12 bases identical to TRBD2. The germline gives CDR1 MNHEY, CDR2 SMNVEV (reference sequence). V trimming: 1 base; J trimming: 5 bases; junction bases outside the gene matches: 0. The CDR3 runs to 15 residues.

The V call is TRBV28, the J call TRBJ2-2; D ambiguous. V lost 3 bases and J 0 bases, leaving 5 bases between the germline ends. The CDR3 runs to 14 residues. Germline V gene sequence: CDR1 MDHEN, CDR2 SYDVKM. As DNA, the CDR3 is TGTGCCAGCAGTTTGGGCTCGAACACCGGGGAGCTGTTTTTT. This gives the protein CASSLGSNTGELFF.

The chain joins TRBV6-5 to TRBJ2-1, with 9 bases matching TRBD1. The germline gives CDR1 MNHEY, CDR2 SVGAGI. The trim removed 2 bases at V and 5 bases at J, leaving 1 base unmatched. CDR3 length: 14 amino acids. The CDR3 region has the DNA TGTGCCAGCAGTTACGACAGGGGGGACAATGAGCAGTTCTTC. Protein: CASSYDRGDNEQFF.

In its sample, this clone was seen a few times. V gene TRBV7-2 combines with J gene TRBJ2-6; TRBD1 agrees at 8 bases. V was clipped by 4 bases and J by 2 bases; unmatched bases: 1. The CDR3 has 15 residues. Germline CDR1 SGHTA, CDR2 FQGNSA. The chain's CDR3 is CASSSGGAGANVLTF. In nucleotides, the CDR3 is TGTGCCAGCAGCTCAGGGGGCGCTGGGGCCAACGTCCTGACTTTC. Complete variable domain (other parts from reference TRBV7-2 and TRBJ2-6): GAGVSQSPSNKVTEKGKDVELRCDPISGHTALYWYRQSLGQGLEFLIYFQGNSAPDKSGLPSDRFSAERTGGSVSTLTIQRTQQEDSAVYLCASSSGGAGANVLTFGAGSRLTVL.

The rearrangement uses TRBV7-2 and TRBJ2-3; 9 bases are shared with TRBD2. Germline assignment: CDR1 SGHTA and CDR2 FQGNSA. V gave up 8 bases and J gave up 7 bases; unmatched junction bases: 13. There are 15 residues in the CDR3. The CDR3 region is CASGYYSGSLNTQYF. The CDR3 region has the DNA TGTGCCAGCGGCTATTATAGCGGGAGTTTAAATACGCAGTATTTT.

V is TRBV7-2 and J is TRBJ2-5; a possible D gene is TRBD2 (7 bases). The CDR3 totals 14 residues. Trimming took 2 bases from V and 5 from J, leaving 12 bases between them. Germline values: CDR1 SGHTA, CDR2 FQGNSA. The CDR3 nucleotides read TGTGCCAGCAGCTTATACGGGGGGCTGGAGACCCAGTACTTC. It codes for CASSLYGGLETQYF.

The chain carries TRBV5-6 and TRBJ2-7; 10 bases match TRBD2. V was clipped by 2 bases and J by 3 bases; unmatched bases: 11. Looked up from germline, CDR1 is SGHDT and CDR2 is YYEEEE. The CDR3 has 17 residues. The CDR3 spells CASSFLAGEGPYYEQYF. The CDR3 region has the DNA TGTGCCAGCAGCTTCCTAGCGGGGGAAGGGCCCTACTACGAGCAGTACTTC.

As regards this clone: A junction end diverges from the germline sequence, so it may reflect a read error. V usage is TRBV29-1 and J usage is TRBJ1-1; D uncertain. The germline CDR1 and CDR2 sequences are SQVTM and ANQGSEA. CDR3 size: 12 residues. CDR3 residues: CGVEVGNTEAFF. The CDR3 nucleotides read TGCGGCGTTGAAGTCGGGAACACTGAAGCTTTCTTT.